In its sample, the clone carrying this T cell receptor (beta chain) was seen a few times. Original analysis: Nucleated cell number was recorded as an estimate derived from reference gene primer amplification. TCRdb keeps only in-frame clones here, not all; method: immunoSEQ multiplex PCR. V and J calls and clone size are given by that table; D and trimming were obtained from the DNA. Among 98,000 or so clones listed, about 85% were seen once. The V gene lost 3 bases and the J gene lost 2 bases, with 15 bases spanning the gap. This CDR3 region has 16 residues. Germline CDR1 MGHRA, CDR2 YSYEKL. This record belongs to a study of blood T cell repertoires in COVID-19. As for the study in general: Whether acute or convalescent, the COVID-19 samples came from the United States, Italy and Spain. The cDNA or gDNA used as material had been derived from T cells, B-cell-depleted T cells, or PBMCs.

Input material: peripheral blood. The chain employs TRBV4-1 and TRBJ2-3; D is ambiguous. This receptor was obtained from a woman aged 70 to 79 with acute or convalescent COVID-19. The CDR3 here is CASSQIVSANTDTQYF. The CDR3 DNA sequence: TGCGCCAGCAGCCAGATAGTGTCAGCGAACACAGATACGCAGTATTTT.